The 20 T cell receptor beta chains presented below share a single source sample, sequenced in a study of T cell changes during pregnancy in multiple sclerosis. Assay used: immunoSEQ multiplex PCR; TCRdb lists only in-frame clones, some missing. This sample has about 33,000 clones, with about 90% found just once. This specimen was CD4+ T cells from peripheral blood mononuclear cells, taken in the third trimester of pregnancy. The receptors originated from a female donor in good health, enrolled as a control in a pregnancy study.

CDR3 amino acids: CSVDGLADNYNEQFF. CDR3 sequence (DNA): TGCAGCGTGGATGGACTAGCGGACAACTACAATGAGCAGTTCTTC. The rearrangement joins TRBV29-1 to TRBJ2-1, with 10 nucleotides matching TRBD2. CDR3 length: 15 residues. Losses at the gene ends were 6 bases for V and 3 bases for J; bases not matched to a gene: 8. Germline CDR1 reads SQVTM; CDR2 reads ANQGSEA.

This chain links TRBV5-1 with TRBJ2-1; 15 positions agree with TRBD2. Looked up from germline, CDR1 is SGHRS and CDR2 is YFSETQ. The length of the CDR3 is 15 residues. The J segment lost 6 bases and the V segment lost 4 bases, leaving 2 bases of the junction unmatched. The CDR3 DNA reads TGCGCCAGCAGCCCGGGACTAGCGGGAGGCAATGAGCAGTTCTTC. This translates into CASSPGLAGGNEQFF.

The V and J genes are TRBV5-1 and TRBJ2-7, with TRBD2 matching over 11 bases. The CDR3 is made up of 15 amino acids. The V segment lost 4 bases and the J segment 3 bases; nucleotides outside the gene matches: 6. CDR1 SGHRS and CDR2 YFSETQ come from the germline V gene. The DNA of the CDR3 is TGCGCCAGCAGCGTAGGGACTAGCGGCCTCTACGAGCAGTACTTC. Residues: CASSVGTSGLYEQYF.

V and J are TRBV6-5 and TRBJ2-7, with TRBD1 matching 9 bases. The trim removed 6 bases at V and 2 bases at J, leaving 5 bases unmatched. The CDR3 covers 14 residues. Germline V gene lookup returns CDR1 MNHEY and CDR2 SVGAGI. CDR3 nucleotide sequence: TGTGCCAGCAGAAGGGGACAGGGAGCCTACGAGCAGTACTTC. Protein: CASRRGQGAYEQYF.

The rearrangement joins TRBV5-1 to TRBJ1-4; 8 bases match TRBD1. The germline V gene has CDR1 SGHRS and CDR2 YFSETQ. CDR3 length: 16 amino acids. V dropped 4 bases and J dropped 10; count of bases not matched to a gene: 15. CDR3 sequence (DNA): TGCGCCAGCAGCGTAGGACAGGGTGGTTATAACGTAAAACTGTTTTTT. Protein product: CASSVGQGGYNVKLFF. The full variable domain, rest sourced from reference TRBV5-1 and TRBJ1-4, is KAGVTQTPRYLIKTRGQQVTLSCSPISGHRSVSWYQQTPGQGLQFLFEYFSETQRNKGNFPGRFSGRQFSNSRSEMNVSTLELGDSALYLCASSVGQGGYNVKLFFGSGTQLSVL.

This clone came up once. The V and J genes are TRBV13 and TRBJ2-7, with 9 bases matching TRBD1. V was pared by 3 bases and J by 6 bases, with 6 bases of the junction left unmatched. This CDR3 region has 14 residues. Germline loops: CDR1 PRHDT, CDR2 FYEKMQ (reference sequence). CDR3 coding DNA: TGTGCCAGCAGCTTGGACAGGGGAGATGTCGAGCAGTACTTC. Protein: CASSLDRGDVEQYF.

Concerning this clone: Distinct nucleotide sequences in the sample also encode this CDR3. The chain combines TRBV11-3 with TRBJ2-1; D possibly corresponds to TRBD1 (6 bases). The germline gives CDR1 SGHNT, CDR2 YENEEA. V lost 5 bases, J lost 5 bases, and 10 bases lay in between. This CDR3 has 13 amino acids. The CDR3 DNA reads TGTGCCAGCAGCCCATACAGGGACAATGAGCAGTTCTTC. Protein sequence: CASSPYRDNEQFF.

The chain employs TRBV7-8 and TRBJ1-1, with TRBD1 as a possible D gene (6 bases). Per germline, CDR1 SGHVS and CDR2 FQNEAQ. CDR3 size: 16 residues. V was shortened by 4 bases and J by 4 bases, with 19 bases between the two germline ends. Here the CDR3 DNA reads TGTGCCAGCAGCTCGCCCTGGGACACAACCGGCACTGAAGCTTTCTTT. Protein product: CASSSPWDTTGTEAFF.

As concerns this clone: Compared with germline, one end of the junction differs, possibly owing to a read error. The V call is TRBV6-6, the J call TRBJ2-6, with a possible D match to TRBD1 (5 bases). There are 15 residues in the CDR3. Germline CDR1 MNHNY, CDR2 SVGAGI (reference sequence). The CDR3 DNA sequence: TGTGCCAGCAGTTATAAGGGCGGTGGGGCCAACGTCCTAACTTTC. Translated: CASSYKGGGANVLTF.

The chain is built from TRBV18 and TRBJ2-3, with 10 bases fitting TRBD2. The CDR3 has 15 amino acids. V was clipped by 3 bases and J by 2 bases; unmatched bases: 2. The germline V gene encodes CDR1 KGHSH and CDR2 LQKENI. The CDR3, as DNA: TGTGCCAGCTCACCGACTAGCGGGCACACAGATACGCAGTATTTT. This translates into CASSPTSGHTDTQYF. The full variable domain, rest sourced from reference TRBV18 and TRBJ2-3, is NAGVMQNPRHLVRRRGQEARLRCSPMKGHSHVYWYRQLPEEGLKFMVYLQKENIIDESGMPKERFSAEFPKEGPSILRIQQVVRGDSAAYFCASSPTSGHTDTQYFGPGTRLTVL.

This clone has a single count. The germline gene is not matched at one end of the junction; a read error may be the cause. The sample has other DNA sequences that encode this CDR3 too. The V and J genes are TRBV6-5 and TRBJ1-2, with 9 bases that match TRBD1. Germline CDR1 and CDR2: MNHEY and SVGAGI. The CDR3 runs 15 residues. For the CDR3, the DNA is TGTGCCAGCAGCTACTCGACGGGACAGGGCTCTGGCTACACCTTC. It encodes CASSYSTGQGSGYTF.

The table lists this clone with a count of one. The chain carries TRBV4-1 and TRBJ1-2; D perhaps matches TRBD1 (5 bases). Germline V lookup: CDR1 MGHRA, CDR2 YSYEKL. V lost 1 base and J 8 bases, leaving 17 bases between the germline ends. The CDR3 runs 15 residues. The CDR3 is CASSQVGDSRRGYTF. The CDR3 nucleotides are TGCGCCAGCAGCCAAGTAGGAGACAGTCGAAGGGGCTACACCTTC.

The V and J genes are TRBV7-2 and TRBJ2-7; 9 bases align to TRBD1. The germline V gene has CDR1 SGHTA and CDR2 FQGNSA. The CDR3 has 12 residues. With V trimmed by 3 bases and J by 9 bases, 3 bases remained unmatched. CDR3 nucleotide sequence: TGTGCCAGCAGCTTGGACAGGGGAATGCAGTACTTC. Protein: CASSLDRGMQYF.

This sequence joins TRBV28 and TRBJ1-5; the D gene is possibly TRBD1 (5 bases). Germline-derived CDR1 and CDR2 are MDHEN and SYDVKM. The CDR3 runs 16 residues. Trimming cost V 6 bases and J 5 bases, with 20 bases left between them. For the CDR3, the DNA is TGTGCCAGCAGCAGTTTTGGGGCAGGGCGGCATCAGCCCCAGCATTTT. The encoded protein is CASSSFGAGRHQPQHF.

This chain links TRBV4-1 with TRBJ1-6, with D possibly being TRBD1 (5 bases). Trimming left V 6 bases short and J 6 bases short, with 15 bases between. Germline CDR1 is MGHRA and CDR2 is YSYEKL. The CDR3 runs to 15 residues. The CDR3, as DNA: TGCGCCAGCAGGGAACCGACAGTACTTAATTCACCCCTCCACTTT. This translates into CASREPTVLNSPLHF.

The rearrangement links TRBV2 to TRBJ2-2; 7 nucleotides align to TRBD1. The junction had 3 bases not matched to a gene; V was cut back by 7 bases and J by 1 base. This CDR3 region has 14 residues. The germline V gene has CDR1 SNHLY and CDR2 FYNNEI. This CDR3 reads CASKHRGNTGELFF. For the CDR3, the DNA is TGTGCCAGCAAACACAGGGGGAACACCGGGGAGCTGTTTTTT.

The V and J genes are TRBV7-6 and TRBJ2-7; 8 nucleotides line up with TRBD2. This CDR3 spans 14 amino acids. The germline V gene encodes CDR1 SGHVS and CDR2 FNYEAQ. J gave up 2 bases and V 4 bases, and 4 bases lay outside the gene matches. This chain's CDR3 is CASSSAGGAYEQYF. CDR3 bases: TGTGCCAGCAGCTCGGCCGGGGGGGCCTACGAGCAGTACTTC.

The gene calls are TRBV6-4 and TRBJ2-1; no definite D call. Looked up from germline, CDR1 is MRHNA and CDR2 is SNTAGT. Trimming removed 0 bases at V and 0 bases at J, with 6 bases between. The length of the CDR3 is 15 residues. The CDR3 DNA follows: TGTGCCAGCAGTGACTCGAGCCTCTCCTACAATGAGCAGTTCTTC. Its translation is CASSDSSLSYNEQFF.

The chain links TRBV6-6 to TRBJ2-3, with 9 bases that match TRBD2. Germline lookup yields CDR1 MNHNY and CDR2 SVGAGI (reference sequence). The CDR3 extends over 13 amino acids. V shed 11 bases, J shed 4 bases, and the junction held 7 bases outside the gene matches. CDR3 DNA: TGTGCCGGGGCGGGGGGGACCGCAGATACGCAGTATTTT. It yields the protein CAGAGGTADTQYF.

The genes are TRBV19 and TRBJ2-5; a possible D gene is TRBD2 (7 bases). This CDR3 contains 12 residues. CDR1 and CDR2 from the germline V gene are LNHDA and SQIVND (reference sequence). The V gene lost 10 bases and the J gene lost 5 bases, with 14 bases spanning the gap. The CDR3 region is CATGGGAETQYF. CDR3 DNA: TGTGCCACCGGAGGGGGGGCTGAGACCCAGTACTTC.